This T cell receptor (beta chain) was obtained from a study of OX40 agonist ivuxolimab in advanced cancers. Study-wide results and caveats: Mean expanded clone counts were higher in CD8+ than CD4+ T cells. Among expanded peripheral T cells, antigen specificity went undetermined.

After removal of 4 bases from V and 0 bases from J, the junction contained 2 bases not matched to a gene. The germline gives CDR1 MNHEY, CDR2 SMNVEV (reference sequence). This CDR3 region has 15 residues. Comment on this clone: Its antigen is unidentified.

This table comes from immunoSEQ multiplex PCR, and its TCRdb copy is limited to in-frame clones, with some not included. The sample shows approximately 92,000 clones, about 96% of them seen only once. The clonotype comes from an adult with an advanced solid tumor such as melanoma, head and neck, liver or kidney cancer. The sequencing used CD4+ or CD8+ T cells sorted from blood, collected in a trial of the OX40 agonist ivuxolimab. The J gene is TRBJ2-7, the V gene TRBV27, with 11 bases lining up with TRBD2. The CDR3 DNA reads as TGTGCCAGCAGTTCGACTAGCGGGATCTCCTACGAGCAGTACTTC. Amino acids: CASSSTSGISYEQYF.